The rows below give T cell receptor beta chains drawn from one sample of a study of OX40 agonist ivuxolimab in advanced cancers. Clones were sequenced by immunoSEQ multiplex PCR, and TCRdb holds only the in-frame ones, with some missing. The repertoire consists of 78,000 or so clones, with 88% occurring once and the leading ten covering 0.75% to 0.85%. The specimen comprised CD4+ or CD8+ T cells sorted from blood, sampled in a trial of the OX40 agonist ivuxolimab. The source of these receptors is an adult with an advanced solid tumor such as melanoma, head and neck, liver or kidney cancer. Each CDR3 is given with its conserved first and last residue. D genes are given only for firm matches. Rows give clone size only sometimes, using once, few, many, or a class for an expanded clone.

DNA: TGTGCCAGCAGTCAGGACAGGGCGGGTCAGCCCCAGCATTTT
CDR3: CASSQDRAGQPQHF
D: TRBD1
V: TRBV5-4
size: -
J: TRBJ1-5

DNA: TGCGCCAGCAGCGCCCGAGGGGGGTCCAGCACAGATACGCAGTATTTT
CDR3: CASSARGGSSTDTQYF
D: -
V: TRBV5-1
size: -
J: TRBJ2-3

DNA: TGTGCCAGCAACCACGGACAGGGCACAGATACGCAGTATTTT
CDR3: CASNHGQGTDTQYF
D: TRBD1
V: TRBV11-2
size: -
J: TRBJ2-3

DNA: TGTGCCACCAGCAGAGAGGAGGGCACCCACAATGAGCAGTTCTTC
CDR3: CATSREEGTHNEQFF
D: -
V: TRBV15
size: -
J: TRBJ2-1

DNA: TGTGCCAGCTCAAGGACTAGCGGGACCTTCACAGATACGCAGTATTTT
CDR3: CASSRTSGTFTDTQYF
D: TRBD2
V: TRBV18
size: -
J: TRBJ2-3

DNA: TGCAGCGTTGCGAAGTTAAACGCAGATACGCAGTATTTT
CDR3: CSVAKLNADTQYF
D: -
V: TRBV29-1
size: -
J: TRBJ2-3

DNA: TGCGCCAGCAGTCAATTCGACGGGACAGGTAAGTTTGACTATGGCTACACCTTC
CDR3: CASSQFDGTGKFDYGYTF
D: TRBD1
V: TRBV23-1
size: -
J: TRBJ1-2

DNA: TGTGCCAGCAGCCAAGTACGGGACATCATAGCTTCTAACTATGGCTACACCTTC
CDR3: CASSQVRDIIASNYGYTF
D: -
V: TRBV11-3
size: -
J: TRBJ1-2

DNA: TGTGCCAGCTCACTGACGGGACAGGGCAACTATGGCTACACCTTC
CDR3: CASSLTGQGNYGYTF
D: TRBD1
V: TRBV18
size: -
J: TRBJ1-2

DNA: TGTGCCATAGCCGGGACTAGCGGAGCCACCGGGGAGCTGTTTTTT
CDR3: CAIAGTSGATGELFF
D: TRBD2
V: TRBV10-3
size: -
J: TRBJ2-2

DNA: TGTGCCAGCAGACAGACAGCCGAACCAACCCAGTACTTC
CDR3: CASRQTAEPTQYF
D: -
V: TRBV6-5
size: -
J: TRBJ2-5

DNA: TGTGCCAGCAGTTTCCGGGGCCGGGCAGCGGGCTACACCTTC
CDR3: CASSFRGRAAGYTF
D: -
V: TRBV6-6
size: once
J: TRBJ1-2

DNA: TGTGCCAGCAGTGAACCCGGGACTAGCGGGGGGGCTCGAAGCGAGCAGTACTTC
CDR3: CASSEPGTSGGARSEQYF
D: TRBD2
V: TRBV6-1
size: -
J: TRBJ2-7

DNA: TGTGCCAGCAGTTACGGGAGGGGAGGCAATCAGCCCCAGCATTTT
CDR3: CASSYGRGGNQPQHF
D: -
V: TRBV6-6
size: -
J: TRBJ1-5

DNA: TGTGCCAGCAGCTCGGGACAGGCGGGCAGGGGGAACACTGAAGCTTTCTTT
CDR3: CASSSGQAGRGNTEAFF
D: TRBD1
V: TRBV7-3
size: -
J: TRBJ1-1

DNA: TGTGCCATCAGAGCTCAAACAGGGTACCAAGAGACCCAGTACTTC
CDR3: CAIRAQTGYQETQYF
D: -
V: TRBV10-3
size: -
J: TRBJ2-5

DNA: TGCGCCAGCAGCTTGGACGGCAGGGGATTTGGTGAAGCTTTCTTT
CDR3: CASSLDGRGFGEAFF
D: -
V: TRBV5-1
size: -
J: TRBJ1-1

DNA: TGCAGTGCTAGAGATCAGGAGGAGCGGTACTTC
CDR3: CSARDQEERYF
D: -
V: TRBV20-1
size: once
J: TRBJ2-5

DNA: TGTGCCAGCAGCTTGGTCCTGAACACTGAAGCTTTCTTT
CDR3: CASSLVLNTEAFF
D: -
V: TRBV5-6
size: -
J: TRBJ1-1

DNA: TGTGCCAGCAATGGGGATACAGCCTACGAGCAGTACTTC
CDR3: CASNGDTAYEQYF
D: -
V: TRBV28
size: -
J: TRBJ2-7

DNA: TGTGCCAGCTCACCACCGGGGTCTGCAGGGGGGAAGGCCACTGAAGCTTTCTTT
CDR3: CASSPPGSAGGKATEAFF
D: TRBD1
V: TRBV18
size: -
J: TRBJ1-1

DNA: TGTGCCAGCAGCTTAGCAGGGGGCGGTCAGCCCCAGCATTTT
CDR3: CASSLAGGGQPQHF
D: TRBD1
V: TRBV11-2
size: -
J: TRBJ1-5

DNA: TGTGCCAGCAGCACAGGACTAGCGGGGGGAGAGACCCAGTACTTC
CDR3: CASSTGLAGGETQYF
D: TRBD2
V: TRBV9
size: -
J: TRBJ2-5

DNA: TGCGCCAGCAGCTTGGTGGGTAGCGGGAGACGCTACGAGCAGTACTTC
CDR3: CASSLVGSGRRYEQYF
D: TRBD2
V: TRBV5-1
size: -
J: TRBJ2-7

DNA: TGTGCCATCAGTGAGTCGACCGGAACCGGGGAGCTGTTTTTT
CDR3: CAISESTGTGELFF
D: -
V: TRBV10-3
size: -
J: TRBJ2-2

DNA: TGTGCCAGCAGCTTAGCCCCCCTTGGGTTGGGCACTGAAGCTTTCTTT
CDR3: CASSLAPLGLGTEAFF
D: -
V: TRBV7-3
size: -
J: TRBJ1-1

DNA: TGTGCCAGCAGCCAGACCTACGGGGGCAATCAGCCCCAGCATTTT
CDR3: CASSQTYGGNQPQHF
D: -
V: TRBV11-2
size: -
J: TRBJ1-5

DNA: TGTGCCAGCAGCTTGGGCCCCCTCGATGAGCAGTTCTTC
CDR3: CASSLGPLDEQFF
D: -
V: TRBV5-6
size: -
J: TRBJ2-1

DNA: TGTGCCAGCAGTGAAAGGCAGGGAGGTGGCTACACCTTC
CDR3: CASSERQGGGYTF
D: -
V: TRBV2
size: -
J: TRBJ1-2

DNA: TGTGCCAGCGGGGGGCCAACTAATGAAAAACTGTTTTTT
CDR3: CASGGPTNEKLFF
D: -
V: TRBV28
size: -
J: TRBJ1-4

DNA: TGCGCCAGCAGGACCGAGGGGGCAGGCTACACCTTC
CDR3: CASRTEGAGYTF
D: TRBD1
V: TRBV5-1
size: -
J: TRBJ1-2

DNA: TGTGCCATCAGTGACGGACAGGGATATCAGCCCCAGCATTTT
CDR3: CAISDGQGYQPQHF
D: TRBD1
V: TRBV10-3
size: few
J: TRBJ1-5

DNA: TGCGCCAGCGGTCGGGGGAGCTACGAGCAGTACTTC
CDR3: CASGRGSYEQYF
D: -
V: TRBV5-1
size: -
J: TRBJ2-7

DNA: TGTGCCAGCTCACCATTAGATAGCACGGGTGGCTACGAGCAGTACTTC
CDR3: CASSPLDSTGGYEQYF
D: -
V: TRBV18
size: -
J: TRBJ2-7

DNA: TGTGCCAGCAGTTACCGCAGGGACACCGGGGAGCTGTTTTTT
CDR3: CASSYRRDTGELFF
D: -
V: TRBV6-5
size: -
J: TRBJ2-2

DNA: TGTGCCAGCAGCCAGGAGGGGATTGGTGGCTACACCTTC
CDR3: CASSQEGIGGYTF
D: -
V: TRBV6-6
size: medium-sized
J: TRBJ1-2

DNA: TGTGCCAGCAGCGAAGGGGCTAGCGGGAGGGCCCTCAATGAGCAGTTCTTC
CDR3: CASSEGASGRALNEQFF
D: TRBD2
V: TRBV27
size: -
J: TRBJ2-1

DNA: TGTGCCAGCAGTTACCCTGGGGCCAACGTCCTGACTTTC
CDR3: CASSYPGANVLTF
D: -
V: TRBV6-6
size: -
J: TRBJ2-6

DNA: TGCGCCAGCAGCTTCGACAGGGGGAACACTGAAGCTTTCTTT
CDR3: CASSFDRGNTEAFF
D: TRBD1
V: TRBV5-1
size: -
J: TRBJ1-1

DNA: TGTGCCAGCAGAAGGACGGCCACCACAGATACGCAGTATTTT
CDR3: CASRRTATTDTQYF
D: -
V: TRBV27
size: -
J: TRBJ2-3

DNA: TGTGCCAGCAGAGCGGGACACTTGAACACTGAAGCTTTCTTT
CDR3: CASRAGHLNTEAFF
D: -
V: TRBV27
size: once
J: TRBJ1-1

DNA: TGTGCCAGCAGTGATGAACTAGCGGGGGGGACGGACGAGCAGTACTTC
CDR3: CASSDELAGGTDEQYF
D: TRBD2
V: TRBV2
size: -
J: TRBJ2-7